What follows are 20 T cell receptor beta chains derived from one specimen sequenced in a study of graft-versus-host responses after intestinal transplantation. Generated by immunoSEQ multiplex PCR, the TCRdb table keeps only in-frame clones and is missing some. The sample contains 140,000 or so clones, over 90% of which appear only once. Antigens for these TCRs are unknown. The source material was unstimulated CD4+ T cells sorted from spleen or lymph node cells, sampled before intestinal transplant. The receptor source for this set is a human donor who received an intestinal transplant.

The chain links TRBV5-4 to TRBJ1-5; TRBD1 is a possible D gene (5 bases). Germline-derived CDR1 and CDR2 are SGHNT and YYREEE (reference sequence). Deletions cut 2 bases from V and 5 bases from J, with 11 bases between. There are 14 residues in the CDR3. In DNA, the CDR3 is TGTGCCAGCAGCTTAGGAGACAGCGATCAGCCCCAGCATTTT. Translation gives CASSLGDSDQPQHF.

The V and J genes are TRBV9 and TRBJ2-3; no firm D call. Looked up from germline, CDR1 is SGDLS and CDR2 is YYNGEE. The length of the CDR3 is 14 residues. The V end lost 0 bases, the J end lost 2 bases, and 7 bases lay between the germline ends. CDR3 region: CASSVGLLTDTQYF. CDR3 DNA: TGTGCCAGCAGCGTAGGTCTCCTCACAGATACGCAGTATTTT. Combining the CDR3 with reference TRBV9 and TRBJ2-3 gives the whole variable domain DSGVTQTPKHLITATGQRVTLRCSPRSGDLSVYWYQQSLDQGLQFLIQYYNGEERAKGNILERFSAQQFPDLHSELNLSSLELGDSALYFCASSVGLLTDTQYFGPGTRLTVL.

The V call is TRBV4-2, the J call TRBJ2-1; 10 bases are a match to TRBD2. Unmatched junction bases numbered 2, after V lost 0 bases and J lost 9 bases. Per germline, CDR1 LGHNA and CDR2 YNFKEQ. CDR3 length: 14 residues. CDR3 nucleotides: TGTGCCAGCAGCCAAGATCAGCGGGGGGGTGAGCAGTTCTTC. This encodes CASSQDQRGGEQFF.

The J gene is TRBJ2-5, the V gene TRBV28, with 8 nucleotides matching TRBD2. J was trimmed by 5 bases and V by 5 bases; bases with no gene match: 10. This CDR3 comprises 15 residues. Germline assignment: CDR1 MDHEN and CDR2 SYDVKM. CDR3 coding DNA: TGTGCCAGCAGTCCGGCTGCGGGAGGCCGGGAGACCCAGTACTTC. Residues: CASSPAAGGRETQYF.

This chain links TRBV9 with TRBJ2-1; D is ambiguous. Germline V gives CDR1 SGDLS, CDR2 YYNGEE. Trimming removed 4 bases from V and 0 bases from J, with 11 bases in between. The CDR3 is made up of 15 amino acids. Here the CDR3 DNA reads TGTGCCAGCAGCCCTCTGGCTGTCTCCTACAATGAGCAGTTCTTC. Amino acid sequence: CASSPLAVSYNEQFF.

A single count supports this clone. Written as DNA, the CDR3 is TGTGCCAGTAGTATAACCGACAAGAGCTACGAGCAGTACTTC. Translated, it gives CASSITDKSYEQYF. V is TRBV19 and J is TRBJ2-7; D ambiguous. The CDR3 sequence is 14 residues long. With 2 bases removed from V and 3 bases from J, the gap between germline ends came to 11 bases. Germline V gives CDR1 LNHDA, CDR2 SQIVND (reference sequence).

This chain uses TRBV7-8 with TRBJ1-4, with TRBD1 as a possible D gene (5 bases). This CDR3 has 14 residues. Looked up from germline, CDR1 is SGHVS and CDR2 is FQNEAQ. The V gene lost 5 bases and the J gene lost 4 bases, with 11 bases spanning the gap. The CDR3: CASSPYGGNEKLFF. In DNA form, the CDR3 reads TGTGCCAGCAGCCCATATGGGGGTAATGAAAAACTGTTTTTT.

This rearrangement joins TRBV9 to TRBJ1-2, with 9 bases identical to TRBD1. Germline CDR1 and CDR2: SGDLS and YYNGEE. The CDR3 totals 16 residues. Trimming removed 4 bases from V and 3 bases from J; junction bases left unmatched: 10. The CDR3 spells CASSPRGDRADYGYTF. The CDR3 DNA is TGTGCCAGCAGCCCTCGGGGGGACAGGGCGGACTATGGCTACACCTTC.

The CDR3 protein is CASPMGYTQYF. CDR3 coding DNA: TGTGCCAGCCCGATGGGGTATACGCAGTATTTT. V usage is TRBV6-1 and J usage is TRBJ2-3, with D hard to call. V lost 8 bases to trimming and J lost 7 bases, with 10 bases between them. The CDR3 loop spans 11 amino acids. CDR1 and CDR2 (germline): MNHNS, SASEGT.

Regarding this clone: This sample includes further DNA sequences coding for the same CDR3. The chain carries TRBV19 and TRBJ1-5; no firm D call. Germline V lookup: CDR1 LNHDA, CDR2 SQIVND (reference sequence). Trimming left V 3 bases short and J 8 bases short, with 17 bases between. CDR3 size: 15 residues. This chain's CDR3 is CASSIGRSETKPQHF. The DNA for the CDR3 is TGTGCCAGTAGTATCGGTCGGAGCGAAACCAAGCCCCAGCATTTT.

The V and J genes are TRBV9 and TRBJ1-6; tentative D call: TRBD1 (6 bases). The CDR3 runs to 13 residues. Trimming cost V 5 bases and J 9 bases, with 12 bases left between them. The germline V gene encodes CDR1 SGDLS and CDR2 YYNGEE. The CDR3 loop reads CASRRGDGSPLHF. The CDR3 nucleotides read TGTGCCAGCAGAAGGGGGGATGGTTCACCCCTCCACTTT.

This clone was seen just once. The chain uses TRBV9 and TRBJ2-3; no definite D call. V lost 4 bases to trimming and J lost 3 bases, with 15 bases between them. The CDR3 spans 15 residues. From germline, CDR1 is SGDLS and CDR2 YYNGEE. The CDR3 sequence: CASSLYDGFTDTQYF. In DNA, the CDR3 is TGTGCCAGCAGCCTCTACGACGGCTTTACAGATACGCAGTATTTT. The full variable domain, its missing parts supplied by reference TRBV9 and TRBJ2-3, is DSGVTQTPKHLITATGQRVTLRCSPRSGDLSVYWYQQSLDQGLQFLIQYYNGEERAKGNILERFSAQQFPDLHSELNLSSLELGDSALYFCASSLYDGFTDTQYFGPGTRLTVL.

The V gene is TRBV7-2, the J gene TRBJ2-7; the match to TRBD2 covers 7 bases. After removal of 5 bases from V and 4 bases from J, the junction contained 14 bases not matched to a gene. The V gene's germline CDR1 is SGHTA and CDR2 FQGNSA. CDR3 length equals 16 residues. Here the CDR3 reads CASSPFGAGVKYEQYF. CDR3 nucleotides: TGTGCCAGCAGCCCATTCGGTGCGGGAGTTAAGTACGAGCAGTACTTC.

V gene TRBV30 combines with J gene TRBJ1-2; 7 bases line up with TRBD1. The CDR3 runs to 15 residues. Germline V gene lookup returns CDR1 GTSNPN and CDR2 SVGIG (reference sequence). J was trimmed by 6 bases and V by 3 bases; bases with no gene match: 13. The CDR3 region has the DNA TGTGCCTGGAGCCGACCACAGGGGCGGTCAGATGGCTACACCTTC. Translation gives CAWSRPQGRSDGYTF.

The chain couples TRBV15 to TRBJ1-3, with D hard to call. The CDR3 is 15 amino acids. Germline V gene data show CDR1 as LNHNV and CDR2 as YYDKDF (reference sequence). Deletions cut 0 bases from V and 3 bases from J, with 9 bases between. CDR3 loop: CATSRDPGVGNTIYF. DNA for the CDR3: TGTGCCACCAGCAGAGATCCGGGTGTTGGAAACACCATATATTTT.

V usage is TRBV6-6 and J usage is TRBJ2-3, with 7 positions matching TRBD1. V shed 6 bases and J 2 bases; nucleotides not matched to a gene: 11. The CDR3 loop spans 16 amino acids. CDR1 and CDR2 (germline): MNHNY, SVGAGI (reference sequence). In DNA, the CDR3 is TGTGCCAGCAGCCTCGACAGGGCCTTGGCCACAGATACGCAGTATTTT. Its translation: CASSLDRALATDTQYF.

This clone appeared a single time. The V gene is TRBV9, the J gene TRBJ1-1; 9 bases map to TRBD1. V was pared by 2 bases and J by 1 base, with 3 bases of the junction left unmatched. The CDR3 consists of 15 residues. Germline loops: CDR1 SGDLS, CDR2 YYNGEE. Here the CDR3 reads CASSVPGQGNTEAFF. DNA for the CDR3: TGTGCCAGCAGCGTGCCGGGACAGGGGAACACTGAAGCTTTCTTT.

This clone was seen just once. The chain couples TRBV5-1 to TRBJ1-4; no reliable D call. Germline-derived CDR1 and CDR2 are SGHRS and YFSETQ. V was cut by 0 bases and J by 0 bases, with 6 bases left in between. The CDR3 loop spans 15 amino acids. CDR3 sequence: CASSLGHSTNEKLFF. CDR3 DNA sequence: TGCGCCAGCAGCTTGGGACACTCAACTAATGAAAAACTGTTTTTT.

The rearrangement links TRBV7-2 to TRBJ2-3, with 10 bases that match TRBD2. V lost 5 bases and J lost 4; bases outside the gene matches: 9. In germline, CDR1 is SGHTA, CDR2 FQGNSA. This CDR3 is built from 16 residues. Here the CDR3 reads CASSPGLAPGADTQYF. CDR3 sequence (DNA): TGTGCCAGCAGCCCGGGACTAGCGCCCGGCGCAGATACGCAGTATTTT.

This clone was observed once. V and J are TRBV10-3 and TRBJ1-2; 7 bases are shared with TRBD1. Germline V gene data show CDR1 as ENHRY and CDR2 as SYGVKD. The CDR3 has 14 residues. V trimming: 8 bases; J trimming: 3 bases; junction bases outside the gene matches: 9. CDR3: CAIHVGRGDYGYTF. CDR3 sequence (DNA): TGTGCCATCCATGTGGGCAGGGGGGACTATGGCTACACCTTC.